Listed below are T cell receptor beta chains from one sample, sequenced in a study of quantifying T cell responses using KT2 cells. TCRdb used MiXCR to reprocess the UMI-ligation and nested PCR reads, holding one entry per CDR3 protein. The repertoire holds roughly 50,000 distinct CDR3 sequences, around 12% seen once, with about 9.5% in the top ten. Input material: PBMCs spiked with cells of the T cell clone KT2. These receptors all stem from a human donor. CDR3s include the opening cysteine and the closing phenylalanine or tryptophan. A D gene is named only where the DNA matches it firmly. A clone size is listed for some rows: how often the clone was seen (once, few, many), or a class if it is expanded.

V gene,J gene,clone size,D gene,CDR3 DNA,CDR3 protein
TRBV6-5,TRBJ2-3,-,-,TGTGCCAGCAGCTGGGGCGGGGCCACAGATACGCAGTATTTT,CASSWGGATDTQYF
TRBV20-1,TRBJ1-1,few,-,TGCAGTGCCCGAAAGACCATAAACACTGAAGCTTTCTTT,CSARKTINTEAFF
TRBV20-1,TRBJ2-6,-,-,TGCAGTGCTAGAGCGGCTGCTGGGGCCAACGTCCTGACTTTC,CSARAAAGANVLTF
TRBV3-1,TRBJ2-3,-,TRBD2,TGTGCCAGCAGCCGTACACACAGCGGGGGGGCAGCGGATACGCAGTATTTT,CASSRTHSGGAADTQYF
TRBV10-3,TRBJ2-2,-,TRBD2,TGTGCCATCAGTGAGCACGGGACTAGTAACGGCGGGGAGCTGTTTTTT,CAISEHGTSNGGELFF
TRBV27,TRBJ1-2,few,TRBD1,TGTGCCAGCAGTTTATCACGAGCAGGGGGCGTCGGCTATGGCTACACCTTC,CASSLSRAGGVGYGYTF
TRBV15,TRBJ2-1,-,-,TGTGCCACCGCCGCAGATGCCACCAATGAGCAGTTCTTC,CATAADATNEQFF
TRBV27,TRBJ1-3,few,-,TGTGCCAGCAGTCCCTCCCCCTCTGGAAACACCATATATTTT,CASSPSPSGNTIYF
TRBV12-3/TRBV12-4,TRBJ2-1,few,-,TGTGCCAGCAGTCCCCCCCAGGGACGCAATGAGCAGTTCTTC,CASSPPQGRNEQFF
TRBV3-1,TRBJ1-1,-,-,TGTGCCAGCAGACCTAACCTACAGAACACTGAAGCTTTCTTT,CASRPNLQNTEAFF
TRBV30,TRBJ1-1,few,TRBD1,TGTGCCTGGAGCACCCCGAGGGGACAGGGCTACCCTCGGGACACTGAAGCTTTCTTT,CAWSTPRGQGYPRDTEAFF
TRBV5-5,TRBJ1-6,few,TRBD1,TGTGCCAGCAGCGGGACAGGGATAAATTCACCCCTCCACTTT,CASSGTGINSPLHF
TRBV20-1,TRBJ2-5,many,-,TGCAGTGCCACGCCGGCCTCGTACCAAGAGACCCAGTACTTC,CSATPASYQETQYF
TRBV20-1,TRBJ1-2,-,-,TGCAGTGCTAGAGAGGACAGTAGGAGGAGTGGCTACACCTTC,CSAREDSRRSGYTF
TRBV3-1,TRBJ1-6,-,-,TGTGCCAGCAGCCAAGGGGGGTCTGGAAATTCACCCCTCCACTTT,CASSQGGSGNSPLHF
TRBV19,TRBJ2-7,-,TRBD1,TGTGCCATTTCGACAGGGGTAGGGTACGAGCAGTACTTC,CAISTGVGYEQYF
TRBV2,TRBJ2-7,few,-,TGTGCCAGCAGTGAGGGTCGGAGCTCCGTCTACGAGCAGTACTTC,CASSEGRSSVYEQYF
TRBV5-5,TRBJ2-7,many,TRBD1,TGTGCCAGCAGCTTGGGCCTTCTCAGGGACAGTTCCTACGAGCAGTACTTC,CASSLGLLRDSSYEQYF
TRBV12-3/TRBV12-4,TRBJ2-3,-,-,TGTGCCAGCAACCCCGACGGAGATACGCAGTATTTT,CASNPDGDTQYF
TRBV7-9,TRBJ2-7,many,-,TGTGCCAGCAGCCCGCTGGACTACGAGCAGTACTTC,CASSPLDYEQYF
TRBV6-5,TRBJ2-3,-,TRBD2,TGTGCGTCTAGCGGGAGTTTCGCAGATACGCAGTATTTT,CASSGSFADTQYF
TRBV4-1,TRBJ1-4,-,-,TGCTCCAGCAGCCCGTTCGAGATTGGGGCTAATGAAAAACTGTTTTTT,CSSSPFEIGANEKLFF
TRBV7-2,TRBJ2-7,-,-,TGTGCCAGCAGCCGCCCGGGCGCTATCTCCTACGAGCAGTACTTC,CASSRPGAISYEQYF
TRBV9,TRBJ2-7,-,TRBD2,TGTGCCAGCAGCGTAGGGCGACTAGCGGTCTTCTACGAGCAGTACTTC,CASSVGRLAVFYEQYF
TRBV29-1,TRBJ1-1,few,-,TGCAGCGTTGAAGATTTTCGACCTACGAACACTGAAGCTTTCTTT,CSVEDFRPTNTEAFF
TRBV11-3,TRBJ1-2,few,-,TGTGCCAGCAGCTTAGTCTGGGCAATCTATGGCTACACCTTC,CASSLVWAIYGYTF
TRBV20-1,TRBJ2-2,many,TRBD2,TGCAGTGCGAGGGAGCTAGCGGGAGATGTGGGGGAGCTGTTTTTT,CSARELAGDVGELFF
TRBV6-5,TRBJ2-4,-,TRBD1,TGTGCCAGCAGTTTCGGACAGGGCAAAAACATTCAGTACTTC,CASSFGQGKNIQYF
TRBV7-9,TRBJ2-3,-,-,TGTGCCAGCAGCTCTGCCGAGACTAACCTCTTAACAGATACGCAGTATTTT,CASSSAETNLLTDTQYF
TRBV4-2,TRBJ2-7,-,TRBD1,TGTGCCAGCAGCCAAGGACCTCGACAGGGCTTCTACGAGCAGTACTTC,CASSQGPRQGFYEQYF
TRBV29-1,TRBJ1-2,many,-,TGCAGCGTTCTTGCCGGGTTTTGGGACTATGGCTACACCTTC,CSVLAGFWDYGYTF
TRBV12-5,TRBJ1-5,few,-,TGTGCTAGTGGTTTGGGATCTGGCAATCAGCCCCAGCATTTT,CASGLGSGNQPQHF
TRBV12-3/TRBV12-4,TRBJ1-2,few,-,TGTGCCAGCAGCCGCAGGGGCGCGGGCCGTGGCTACACCTTC,CASSRRGAGRGYTF
TRBV15,TRBJ2-1,few,-,TGTGCCACCTCCCTAGCCCTTACCTACAATGAGCAGTTCTTC,CATSLALTYNEQFF
TRBV2,TRBJ2-2,-,-,TGTGCCAGCACTCTCACCTCCCCGAGAAACACCGGGGAGCTGTTTTTT,CASTLTSPRNTGELFF
TRBV7-3,TRBJ2-7,few,-,TGTGCCAGCAGCGCATCGGACGGATACGAGCAGTACTTC,CASSASDGYEQYF
TRBV3-1,TRBJ2-3,few,-,TGTGCCAGCAGCCAAGGCGACTACGCCAGCACAGATACGCAGTATTTT,CASSQGDYASTDTQYF
TRBV4-2,TRBJ1-5,-,-,TGTGCCAGCAGCCAAGATACGGTACAGCCCCAGCATTTT,CASSQDTVQPQHF
TRBV4-3,TRBJ2-5,-,-,TGCGCCAGCAGCCTAACTCTCGGGGGGGGACAGGGCCCAGTGAAGACCCAGTACTTC,CASSLTLGGGQGPVKTQYF